This T cell receptor beta chain was documented in a study of graft-versus-host responses after intestinal transplantation. Study information: Those transplanted obtained multivisceral, liver-intestinal, or isolated intestinal grafts. Each recipient received anti-thymocyte globulin induction, then tacrolimus and steroids for approximately 3 years.

CDR1 MNHNS and CDR2 SASEGT come from the germline V gene. Trimming left V 1 base short and J 7 bases short, with 23 bases between. This CDR3 has 17 residues. General study points: Declines in HvG clones occurring early post-transplant were associated with peak circulating GvH clone levels.

Profiled with immunoSEQ multiplex PCR; TCRdb holds only in-frame clones, not every one. The data contain some 50,000 clones, approximately 84% of them singletons. Concerning this clone: Its matching antigen is unknown.

This chain joins TRBV6-1 and TRBJ2-7; D might be TRBD1 or TRBD2, each matching 5 bases. The specimen comprised unstimulated CD4+ T cells sorted from spleen or lymph node cells, sampled before transplant. The receptor's source is a human donor who was the organ donor for an intestinal transplant. CDR3: CASSEVGGLGVLGEQYF. CDR3 DNA: TGTGCCAGCAGTGAAGTAGGCGGGTTAGGGGTTTTGGGGGAGCAGTACTTC.